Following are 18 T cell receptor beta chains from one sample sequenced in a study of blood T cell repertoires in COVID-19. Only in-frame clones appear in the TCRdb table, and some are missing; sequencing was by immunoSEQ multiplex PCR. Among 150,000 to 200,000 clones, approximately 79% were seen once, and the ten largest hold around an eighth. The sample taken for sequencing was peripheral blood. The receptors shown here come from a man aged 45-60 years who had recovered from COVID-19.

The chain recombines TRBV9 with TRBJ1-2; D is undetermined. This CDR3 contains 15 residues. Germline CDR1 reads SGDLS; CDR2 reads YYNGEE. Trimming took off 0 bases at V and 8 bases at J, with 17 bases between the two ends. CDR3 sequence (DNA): TGTGCCAGCAGCGTAGCTCCGTACTCTCCCGGGGGCTACACCTTC. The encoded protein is CASSVAPYSPGGYTF.

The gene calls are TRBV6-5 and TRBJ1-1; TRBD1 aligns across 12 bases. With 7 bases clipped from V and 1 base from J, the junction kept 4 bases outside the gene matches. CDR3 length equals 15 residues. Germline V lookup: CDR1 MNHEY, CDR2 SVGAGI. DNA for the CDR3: TGTGCCAGCACCGGGGACAGGGGGCGGAACACTGAAGCTTTCTTT. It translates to CASTGDRGRNTEAFF.

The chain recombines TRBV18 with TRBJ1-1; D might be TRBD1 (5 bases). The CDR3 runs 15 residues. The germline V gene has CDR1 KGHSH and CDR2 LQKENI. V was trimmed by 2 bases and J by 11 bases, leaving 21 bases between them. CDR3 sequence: CASSPGSGAVSSAFF. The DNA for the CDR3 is TGTGCCAGCTCACCAGGGAGCGGGGCGGTTTCGTCGGCTTTCTTT.

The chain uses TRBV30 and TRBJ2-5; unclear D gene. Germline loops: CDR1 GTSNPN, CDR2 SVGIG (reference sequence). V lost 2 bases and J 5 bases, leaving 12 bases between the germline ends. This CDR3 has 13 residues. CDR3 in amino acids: CAWSLGTQETQYF. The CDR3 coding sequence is TGTGCCTGGAGTCTGGGTACACAGGAGACCCAGTACTTC.

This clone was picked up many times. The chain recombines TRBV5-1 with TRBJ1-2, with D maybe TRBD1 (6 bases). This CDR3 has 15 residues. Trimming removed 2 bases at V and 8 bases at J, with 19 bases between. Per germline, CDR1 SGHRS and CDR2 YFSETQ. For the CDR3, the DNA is TGCGCCAGCAGCTTAAGTCGGGACACCGTAGGGGGCTACACCTTC. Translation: CASSLSRDTVGGYTF.

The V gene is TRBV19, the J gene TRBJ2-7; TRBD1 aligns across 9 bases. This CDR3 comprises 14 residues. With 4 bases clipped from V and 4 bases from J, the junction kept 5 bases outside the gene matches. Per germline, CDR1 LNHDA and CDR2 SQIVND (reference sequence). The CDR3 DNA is TGTGCCAGTAGTAGGGACAGGGATATGTACGAGCAGTACTTC. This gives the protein CASSRDRDMYEQYF.

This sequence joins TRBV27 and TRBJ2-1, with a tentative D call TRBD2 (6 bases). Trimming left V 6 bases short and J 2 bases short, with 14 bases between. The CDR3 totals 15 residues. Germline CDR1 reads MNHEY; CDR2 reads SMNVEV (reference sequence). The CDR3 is CASSFGREAYNEQFF. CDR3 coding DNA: TGTGCCAGCAGCTTCGGAAGGGAGGCCTACAATGAGCAGTTCTTC.

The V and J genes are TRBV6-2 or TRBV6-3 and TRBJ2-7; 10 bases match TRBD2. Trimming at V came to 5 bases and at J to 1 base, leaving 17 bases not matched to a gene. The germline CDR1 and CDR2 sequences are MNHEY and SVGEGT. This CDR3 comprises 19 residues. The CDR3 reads CASSGRTSGLFKTSYEQYF. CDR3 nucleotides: TGTGCCAGCAGTGGTAGGACTAGCGGTCTATTCAAAACTTCCTACGAGCAGTACTTC.

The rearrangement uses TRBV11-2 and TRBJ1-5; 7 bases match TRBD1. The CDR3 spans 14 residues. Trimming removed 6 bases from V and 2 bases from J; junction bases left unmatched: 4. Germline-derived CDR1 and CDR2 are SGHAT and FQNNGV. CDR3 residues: CASRRTGGNQPQHF. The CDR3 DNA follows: TGTGCCAGCAGACGGACAGGAGGCAATCAGCCCCAGCATTTT.

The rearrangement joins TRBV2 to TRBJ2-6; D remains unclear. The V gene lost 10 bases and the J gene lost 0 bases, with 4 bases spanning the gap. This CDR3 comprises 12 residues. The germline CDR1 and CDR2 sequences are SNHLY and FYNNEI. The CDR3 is CATNSGANVLTF. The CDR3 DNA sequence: TGTGCCACTAACTCTGGGGCCAACGTCCTGACTTTC. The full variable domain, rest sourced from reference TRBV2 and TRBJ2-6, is EPEVTQTPSHQVTQMGQEVILRCVPISNHLYFYWYRQILGQKVEFLVSFYNNEISEKSEIFDDQFSVERPDGSNFTLKIRSTKLEDSAMYFCATNSGANVLTFGAGSRLTVL.

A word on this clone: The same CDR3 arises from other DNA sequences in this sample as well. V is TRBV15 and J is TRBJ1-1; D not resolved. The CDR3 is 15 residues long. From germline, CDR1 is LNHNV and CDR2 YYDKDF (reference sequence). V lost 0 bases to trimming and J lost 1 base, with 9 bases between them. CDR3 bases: TGTGCCACCAGCAGAGATCTCCGGGGGAACACTGAAGCTTTCTTT. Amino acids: CATSRDLRGNTEAFF.

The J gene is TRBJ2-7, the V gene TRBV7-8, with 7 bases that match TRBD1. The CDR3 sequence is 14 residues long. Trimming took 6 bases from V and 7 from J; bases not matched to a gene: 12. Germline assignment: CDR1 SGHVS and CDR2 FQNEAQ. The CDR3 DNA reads TGTGCCAGCAGTAGACAGGGCGCGAATTTGGAGCAGTACTTC. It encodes CASSRQGANLEQYF.

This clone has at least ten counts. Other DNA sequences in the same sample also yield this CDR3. The CDR3 here is CASSRNRGYEQYF. In DNA form, the CDR3 reads TGTGCCAGCAGTAGAAATAGGGGGTACGAGCAGTACTTC. The chain couples TRBV12-3 or TRBV12-4 to TRBJ2-7, with TRBD1 as a possible D gene (6 bases). The germline V and J ends were trimmed by 5 bases and 4 bases, with 12 bases remaining between them. This CDR3 has 13 residues.

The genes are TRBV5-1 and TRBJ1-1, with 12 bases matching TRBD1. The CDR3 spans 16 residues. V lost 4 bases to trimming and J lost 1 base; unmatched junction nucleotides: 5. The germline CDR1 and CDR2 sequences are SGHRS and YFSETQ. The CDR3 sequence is CASSPGTGGWNTEAFF. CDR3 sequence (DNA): TGCGCCAGCAGCCCCGGGACAGGGGGCTGGAACACTGAAGCTTTCTTT.

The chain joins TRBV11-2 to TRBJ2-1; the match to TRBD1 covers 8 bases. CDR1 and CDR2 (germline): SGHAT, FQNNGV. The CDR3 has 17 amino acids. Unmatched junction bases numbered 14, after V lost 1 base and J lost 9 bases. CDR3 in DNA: TGTGCCAGCAGCTTAGGGGACAGGTCGCCGATGGGTGGTGAGCAGTTCTTC. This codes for CASSLGDRSPMGGEQFF.

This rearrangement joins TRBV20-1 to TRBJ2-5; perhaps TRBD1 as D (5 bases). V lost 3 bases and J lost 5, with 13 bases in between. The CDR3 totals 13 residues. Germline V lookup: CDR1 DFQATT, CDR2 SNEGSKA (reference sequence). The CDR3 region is CSASKGRRETQYF. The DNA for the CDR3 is TGCAGTGCTAGTAAGGGGCGGCGGGAGACCCAGTACTTC.

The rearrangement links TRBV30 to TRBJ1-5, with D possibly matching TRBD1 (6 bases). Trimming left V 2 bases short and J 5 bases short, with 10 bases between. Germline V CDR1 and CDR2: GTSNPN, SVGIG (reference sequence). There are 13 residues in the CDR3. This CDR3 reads CAWSNREDQPQHF. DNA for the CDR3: TGTGCCTGGAGTAACAGGGAAGATCAGCCCCAGCATTTT.

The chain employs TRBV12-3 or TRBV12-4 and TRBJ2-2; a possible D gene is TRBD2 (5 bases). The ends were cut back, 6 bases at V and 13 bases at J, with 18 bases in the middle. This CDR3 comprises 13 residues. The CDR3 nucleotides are TGTGCCAGCAGGCCCCCCGGAGAGGGAAGGCTGTTTTTT. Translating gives CASRPPGEGRLFF.